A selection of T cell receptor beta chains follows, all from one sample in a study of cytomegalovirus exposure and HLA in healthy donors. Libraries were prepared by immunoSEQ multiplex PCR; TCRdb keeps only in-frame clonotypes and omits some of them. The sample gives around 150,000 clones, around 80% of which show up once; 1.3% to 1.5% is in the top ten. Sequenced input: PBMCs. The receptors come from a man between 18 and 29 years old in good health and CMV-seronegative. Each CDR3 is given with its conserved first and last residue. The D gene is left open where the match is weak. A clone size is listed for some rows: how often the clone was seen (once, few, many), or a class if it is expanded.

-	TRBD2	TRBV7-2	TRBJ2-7	TGTGCCAGCAGCTTAGTTCCTAGCGGGAGCGCCCTTGGCGAGCAGTACTTC	CASSLVPSGSALGEQYF
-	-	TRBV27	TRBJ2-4	TGTGCCAGCGCCTCACGGCGGGACCCCGACGGGAACATTCAGTACTTC	CASASRRDPDGNIQYF
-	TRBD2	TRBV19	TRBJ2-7	TGTGCCTCGGGACTAGCAGGGTACGAGCAGTACTTC	CASGLAGYEQYF
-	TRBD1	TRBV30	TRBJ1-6	TGTGCCTGGACGGGACAGGGAGGTAATTCACCCCTCCACTTT	CAWTGQGGNSPLHF
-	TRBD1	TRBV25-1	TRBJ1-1	TGTGCCAGCAGTGACTTACCACAGGGGGTGAACACTGAAGCTTTCTTT	CASSDLPQGVNTEAFF
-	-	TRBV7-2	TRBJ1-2	TGTGCCTCCGTCGGGGTTCCTAACTATGGCTACACCTTC	CASVGVPNYGYTF
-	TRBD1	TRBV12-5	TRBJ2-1	TGTGCTAGTGGTCCGGGGACAGGGGGTTACAATGAGCAGTTCTTC	CASGPGTGGYNEQFF
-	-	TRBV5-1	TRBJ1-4	TGCGCCAGCAGCTTGGGCGGCAGCCTCGGCAAACTGTTTTTT	CASSLGGSLGKLFF
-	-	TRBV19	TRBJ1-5	TGTGCCAGTAGTATGGAAGGGGCTGGCAATCAGCCCCAGCATTTT	CASSMEGAGNQPQHF
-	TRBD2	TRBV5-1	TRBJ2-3	TGCGCCAGCAGCTTGAGGGAGACTAGCGGGGGAGATACGCAGTATTTT	CASSLRETSGGDTQYF
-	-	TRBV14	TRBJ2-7	TGTGCCAGCAGCCCGTCTAGCCCGTCAATCGAGCAGTACTTC	CASSPSSPSIEQYF
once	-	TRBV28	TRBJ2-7	TGTGCCAGCAGTTTCTCTCTCCTGGGGCTCACCTACGAGCAGTACTTC	CASSFSLLGLTYEQYF
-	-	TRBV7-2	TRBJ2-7	TGTGCCAGCAGCCGGGGGCCTCCGGGGGGCGAGCAGTACTTC	CASSRGPPGGEQYF
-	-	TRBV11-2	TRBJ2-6	TGTGCCAGCAGCTTAGGGTGGGGGCCTGGGGCCAACGTCCTGACTTTC	CASSLGWGPGANVLTF
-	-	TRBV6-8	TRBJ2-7	TGTGCCCCGGCAGGACACCCTTGGGAGCAGTACTTC	CAPAGHPWEQYF
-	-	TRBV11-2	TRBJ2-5	TGTGCCAGCAGCTTAGATTTCGTATCAGAGACCCAGTACTTC	CASSLDFVSETQYF
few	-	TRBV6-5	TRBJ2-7	TGTGCCAGCAGTTACTCGAGGGACTTCCGCTACGAGCAGTACTTC	CASSYSRDFRYEQYF
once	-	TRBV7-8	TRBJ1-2	TGTGCCAGCAGCTTCGCCTCGGGTGGCTACACCTTC	CASSFASGGYTF
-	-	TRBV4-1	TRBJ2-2	TGCGCCAGCAGCCAAGGTCTAGGAGGCACCGGGGAGCTGTTTTTT	CASSQGLGGTGELFF
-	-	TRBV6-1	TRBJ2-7	TGTGCCAGCAGAAACACTCCGGGGTCCTACGAGCAGTACTTC	CASRNTPGSYEQYF
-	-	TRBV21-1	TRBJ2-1	TGTGCCAGCAGGCGGGAAAGCTACAATGAGCAGTTCTTC	CASRRESYNEQFF
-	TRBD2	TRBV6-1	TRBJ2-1	TGTGCCAGCAGACGACTAGCGGGAGCCTATGAGCAGTTCTTC	CASRRLAGAYEQFF
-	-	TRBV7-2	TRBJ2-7	TGTGCCAGCAGCTTAGAGGGGGGGCGATCCTACGAGCAGTACTTC	CASSLEGGRSYEQYF
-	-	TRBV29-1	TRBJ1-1	TGCAGCGCCGACAGGAGGACGAACACTGAAGCTTTCTTT	CSADRRTNTEAFF
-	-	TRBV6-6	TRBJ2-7	TGTGCCAGCAGTTACTCTGGCATGTACGAGCAGTACTTC	CASSYSGMYEQYF
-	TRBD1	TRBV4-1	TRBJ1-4	TGCGCCAGCAGCCAAGATCCCCAGGGGGCTGGAGAAAAACTGTTTTTT	CASSQDPQGAGEKLFF
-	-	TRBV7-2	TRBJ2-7	TGTGCCAGCACCCCCGGGACTGCGCACTACGAGCAGTACTTC	CASTPGTAHYEQYF
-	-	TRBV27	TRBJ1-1	TGTGCCAGCAGTCCCCTTCCCGTGACTGAAGCTTTCTTT	CASSPLPVTEAFF
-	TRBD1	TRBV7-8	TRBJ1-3	TGTGCCAGCAGCCGACAGGGCCACACCATATATTTT	CASSRQGHTIYF
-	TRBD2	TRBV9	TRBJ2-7	TGTGCCAGCAGCGGCGCGAGCGGGAGCTCCTACGAGCAGTACTTC	CASSGASGSSYEQYF
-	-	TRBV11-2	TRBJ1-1	TGTGCCAGCAGCTTAAGGAGTTTGGACACTGAAGCTTTCTTT	CASSLRSLDTEAFF
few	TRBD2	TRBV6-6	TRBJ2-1	TGTGCCAGCAGAACTAGCGGGAGGTCATACAATGAGCAGTTCTTC	CASRTSGRSYNEQFF
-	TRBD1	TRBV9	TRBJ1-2	TGTGCCAGCAGCAAAGGGACAGCTACTTGGTACTATGGCTACACCTTC	CASSKGTATWYYGYTF
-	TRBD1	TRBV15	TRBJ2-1	TGTGCCACCAGCAGAGATAGGGCAGGGGGCTTCGATGAGCAGTTCTTC	CATSRDRAGGFDEQFF
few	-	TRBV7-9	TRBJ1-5	TGTGCCAGCAGCTTAGGAGGGGAGGGGCAGCCCCAGCATTTT	CASSLGGEGQPQHF
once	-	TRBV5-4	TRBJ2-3	TGTGCCAGCAGCCCCGCTATTATGACAGATACGCAGTATTTT	CASSPAIMTDTQYF
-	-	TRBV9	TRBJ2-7	TGTGCCAGCAGCGTATCAGTCAGGGCCGGAGAGCAGTACTTC	CASSVSVRAGEQYF
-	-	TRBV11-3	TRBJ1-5	TGTGCCAGCAGCAATAACAAATTAGCGCAGGGTGGAGGGCAGCCCCAGCATTTT	CASSNNKLAQGGGQPQHF
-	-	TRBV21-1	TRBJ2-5	TGTGCCAGCAGCAATCCCTACCAAGAGACCCAGTACTTC	CASSNPYQETQYF
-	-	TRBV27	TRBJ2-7	TGTGCCAGCAGTTTCCGAGCTAAGGGGGGGACCTACGAGCAGTACTTC	CASSFRAKGGTYEQYF
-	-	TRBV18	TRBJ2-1	TGTGCCAGCTCACCGGCTGGGGGAGGTGAGCAGTTCTTC	CASSPAGGGEQFF
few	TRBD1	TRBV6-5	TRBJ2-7	TGTGCCAGCAGTTACTCTGCGGCAGGGGGCCACGAGCAGTACTTC	CASSYSAAGGHEQYF
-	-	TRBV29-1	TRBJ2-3	TGCAGCGGGGAGAAGCGGGTTAGCACAGATACGCAGTATTTT	CSGEKRVSTDTQYF
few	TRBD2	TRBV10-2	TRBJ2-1	TGCGCCAGCAGCAATGGACTAGCGGGAGGGTTGTACAATGAGCAGTTCTTC	CASSNGLAGGLYNEQFF
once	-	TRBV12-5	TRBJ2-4	TGTGCTAGTGGTTTGGGGGGAGAAGGGCAAAACATTCAGTACTTC	CASGLGGEGQNIQYF
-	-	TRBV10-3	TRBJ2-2	TGTGCCATCAGTGAGTCAAGCCGCGGGGCCCGTCCCGGGGAGCTGTTTTTT	CAISESSRGARPGELFF
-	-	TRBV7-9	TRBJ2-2	TGTGCCAGCAGCTTAGTTGGCTCCGGGGAGCTGTTTTTT	CASSLVGSGELFF
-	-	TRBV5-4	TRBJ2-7	TGTGCCAGCAGCATGGATGCGGTTCTCTACGAGCAGTACTTC	CASSMDAVLYEQYF
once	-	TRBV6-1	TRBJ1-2	TGTGCCAGCAGTGATAAGCAGGCGCGTTATGGCTACACCTTC	CASSDKQARYGYTF